The rows below give T cell receptor beta chains drawn from one sample of a study of beta chain features in type 1 diabetes. The protocol was immunoSEQ multiplex PCR, while the TCRdb copy is restricted to in-frame clones and leaves out a portion. The sample comprises fewer than 400,000 clones, approximately 8% of which are singletons, and 0.44% rests with the top ten. Sequenced: central memory CD4+ T cells from blood. The receptors stem from a woman aged 18-29 years in good health. CDR3s include the opening cysteine and the closing phenylalanine or tryptophan.

>TRBV6-1|TRBJ2-7
CASSQELIASYEQYF
>TRBV7-2|TRBJ2-1
CASSSRTRNEQFF
>TRBV18|TRBJ2-3
CASSPVADTQYF
>TRBV7-3|TRBJ2-2
CASSFAASSGELFF
>TRBV27|TRBJ2-5
CASSLCVWTQYF
>TRBV18|TRBJ1-5
CASSSNSHQPQHF
>TRBV6-6|TRBJ1-2
CASSPQIVGVGYGYTF
>TRBV7-3|TRBJ1-1
CASSSVGGQAFF
>TRBV28|TRBJ2-6
CASSGRVGANVLTF
>TRBV6-6|TRBJ1-1
CASSPLAGAGTEAFF
>TRBV7-3|TRBJ2-3
CASSLMASRDTQYF
>TRBV4-3|TRBJ1-2
CASSQGVSGRTATNYGYTF
>TRBV14|TRBJ2-5
CASGRSWETQYF
>TRBV6-1|TRBJ2-7
CASTSVLADEQYF
>TRBV7-2|TRBJ2-3
CASSLDRQGPDTQYF
>TRBV5-1|TRBJ2-1
CASSLVLEGNEQFF
>TRBV7-2|TRBJ2-1
CASSLVGGSYNEQFF
>TRBV19|TRBJ2-7
CASSTPSAPYEQYF
>TRBV7-9|TRBJ2-3
CASSFSLGRDTQYF
>TRBV9|TRBJ2-3
CASSVFSRGSDTQYF
>TRBV18|TRBJ1-1
CASSPEGNTEAFF
>TRBV28|TRBJ1-1
CASSLGRSEAFF
>TRBV5-6|TRBJ2-5
CASSLVTAGTAQYF
>TRBV5-4|TRBJ2-3
CASSLALQEADTQYF
>TRBV2|TRBJ2-7
CASSRQGIDYEQYF
>TRBV11-3|TRBJ2-3
CASSTGVWNTQYF
>TRBV7-9|TRBJ1-4
CASSLSERSSEKLFF
>TRBV27|TRBJ2-6
CASSFTGVGANVLTF
>TRBV25-1|TRBJ1-4
CASSLRGGEKLFF
>TRBV7-8|TRBJ1-2
CASSLQGGYGYTF
>TRBV7-8|TRBJ2-5
CASSSRLAGDETQYF
>TRBV6-1|TRBJ2-6
CASSESARIGANVLTF
>TRBV29-1|TRBJ2-3
CSGGRLAGVDTQYF
>TRBV14|TRBJ2-4
CASSLNSGSNIQYF
>TRBV19|TRBJ1-1
CASSPRRGSGTEAFF
>TRBV7-8|TRBJ2-7
CASSLMAGAYEQYF
>TRBV25-1|TRBJ2-1
CASRDYNEQFF
>TRBV19|TRBJ2-1
CASTPREFDEQFF
>TRBV7-3|TRBJ1-5
CASRDQPQHF
>TRBV14|TRBJ1-1
CASSQFIASEAFF
>TRBV18|TRBJ1-2
CASSPGTGAHYGYTF